This T cell receptor beta chain comes out of a study of regulatory T cells in long-lasting Graves disease. CDR3-region Arm-PCR and iRepertoire HTBI primers produced the TCR beta libraries. Each CDR3 protein is one row after TCRdb ran MiXCR on the multiplex PCR reads. The table lists around 450,000 distinct CDR3 sequences, 20% to 25% of them singletons. The CDR3 is 15 amino acids. Trimming shortened V by 4 bases and J by 5 bases, and 16 bases separated the two germline ends. Time point reported: persistent/refractory GD, antithyroid drugs over 5 years with positive TRAb. With RNA extracted from PBMCs as input, the TCR library was made.

The sample was peripheral blood mononuclear cells (PBMCs), taken when the disease was refractory, from a patient treated with antithyroid drugs. This TCR came from a female donor with Graves disease. The chain combines TRBV12-3 or TRBV12-4 with TRBJ2-3; D is perhaps TRBD2 (5 bases). Here the CDR3 DNA reads TGTGCCAGCAGTTCTGAGGGAGCAATGGGAGATACGCAGTATTTT. This translates into CASSSEGAMGDTQYF.